This T cell receptor beta chain came from a study of blood T cell repertoires in COVID-19. Across the whole study: Sites across the United States, Italy and Spain contributed samples from acute and convalescent COVID-19. T cells, B-cell-depleted T cells, or PBMCs provided the cDNA or gDNA that served as material.

Original processing methods: Nucleated cell number was recorded as an estimate derived from reference gene primer amplification. Generated by immunoSEQ multiplex PCR, the TCRdb table keeps only in-frame clones and is missing some. V and J calls and clone size follow that table, whereas D and trimming were derived from the DNA. The sample has 150,000 to 200,000 clones, about 86% seen once. This receptor was taken from a young man with active or convalescent COVID-19. The specimen sequenced was peripheral blood.

The CDR3 protein is CASSDWSGYNQPQHF. CDR3 DNA: TGTGCCAGTAGCGACTGGTCGGGTTACAATCAGCCCCAGCATTTT. V is TRBV19 and J is TRBJ1-5, with D unresolved. The V end was cut by 6 bases, the J end by 3 bases, with 15 bases between. This CDR3 contains 15 residues. CDR1 and CDR2 (germline): LNHDA, SQIVND (reference sequence).